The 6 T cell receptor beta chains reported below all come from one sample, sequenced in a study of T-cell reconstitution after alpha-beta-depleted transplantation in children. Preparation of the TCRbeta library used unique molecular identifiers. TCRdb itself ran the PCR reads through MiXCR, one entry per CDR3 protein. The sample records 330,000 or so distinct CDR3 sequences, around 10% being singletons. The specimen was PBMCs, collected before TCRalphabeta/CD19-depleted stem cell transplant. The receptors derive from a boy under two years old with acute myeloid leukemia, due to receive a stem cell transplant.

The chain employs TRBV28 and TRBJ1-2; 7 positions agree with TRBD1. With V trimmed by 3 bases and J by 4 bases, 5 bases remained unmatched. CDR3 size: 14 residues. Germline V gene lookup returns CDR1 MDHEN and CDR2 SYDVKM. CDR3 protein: CASSFPGQIYGYTF. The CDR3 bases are TGTGCCAGCAGTTTTCCGGGACAGATCTATGGCTACACCTTC.

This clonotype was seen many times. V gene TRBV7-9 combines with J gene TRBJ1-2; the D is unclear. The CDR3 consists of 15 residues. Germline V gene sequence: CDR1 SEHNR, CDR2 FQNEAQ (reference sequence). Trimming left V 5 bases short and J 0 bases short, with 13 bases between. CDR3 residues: CASSGPLGSNYGYTF. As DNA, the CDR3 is TGTGCCAGCAGCGGGCCCTTGGGTTCTAACTATGGCTACACCTTC.

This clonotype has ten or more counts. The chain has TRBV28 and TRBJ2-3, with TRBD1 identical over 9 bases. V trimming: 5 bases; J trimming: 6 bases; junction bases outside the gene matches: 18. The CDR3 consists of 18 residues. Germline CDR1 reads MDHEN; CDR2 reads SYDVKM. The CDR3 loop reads CASSTIRLNRGPLDTQYF. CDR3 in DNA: TGTGCCAGCAGTACTATACGACTGAACAGGGGGCCGCTCGATACGCAGTATTTT. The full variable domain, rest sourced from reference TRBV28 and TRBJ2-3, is DVKVTQSSRYLVKRTGEKVFLECVQDMDHENMFWYRQDPGLGLRLIYFSYDVKMKEKGDIPEGYSVSREKKERFSLILESASTNQTSMYLCASSTIRLNRGPLDTQYFGPGTRLTVL.

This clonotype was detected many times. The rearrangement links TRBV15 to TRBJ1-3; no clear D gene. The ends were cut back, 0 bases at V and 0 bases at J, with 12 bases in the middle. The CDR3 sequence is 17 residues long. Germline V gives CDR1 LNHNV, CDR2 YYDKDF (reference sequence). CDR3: CATSRDRGIDSGNTIYF. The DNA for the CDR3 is TGTGCCACCAGCAGAGATCGTGGTATAGACTCTGGAAACACCATATATTTT.

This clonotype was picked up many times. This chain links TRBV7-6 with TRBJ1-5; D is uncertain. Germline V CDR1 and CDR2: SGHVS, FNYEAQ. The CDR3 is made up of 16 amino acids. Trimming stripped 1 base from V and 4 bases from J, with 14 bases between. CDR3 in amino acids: CASSLEVGEGNQPQHF. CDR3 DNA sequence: TGTGCCAGCAGCTTAGAGGTGGGTGAAGGTAATCAGCCCCAGCATTTT.

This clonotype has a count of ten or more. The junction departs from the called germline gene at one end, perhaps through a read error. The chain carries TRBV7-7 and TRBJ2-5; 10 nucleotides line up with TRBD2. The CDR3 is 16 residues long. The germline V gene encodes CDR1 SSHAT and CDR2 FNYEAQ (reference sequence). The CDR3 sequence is CASSWGLAGAGETQYF. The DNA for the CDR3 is TGTGCTAGCAGCTGGGGGCTAGCGGGGGCTGGGGAGACCCAGTACTTC.